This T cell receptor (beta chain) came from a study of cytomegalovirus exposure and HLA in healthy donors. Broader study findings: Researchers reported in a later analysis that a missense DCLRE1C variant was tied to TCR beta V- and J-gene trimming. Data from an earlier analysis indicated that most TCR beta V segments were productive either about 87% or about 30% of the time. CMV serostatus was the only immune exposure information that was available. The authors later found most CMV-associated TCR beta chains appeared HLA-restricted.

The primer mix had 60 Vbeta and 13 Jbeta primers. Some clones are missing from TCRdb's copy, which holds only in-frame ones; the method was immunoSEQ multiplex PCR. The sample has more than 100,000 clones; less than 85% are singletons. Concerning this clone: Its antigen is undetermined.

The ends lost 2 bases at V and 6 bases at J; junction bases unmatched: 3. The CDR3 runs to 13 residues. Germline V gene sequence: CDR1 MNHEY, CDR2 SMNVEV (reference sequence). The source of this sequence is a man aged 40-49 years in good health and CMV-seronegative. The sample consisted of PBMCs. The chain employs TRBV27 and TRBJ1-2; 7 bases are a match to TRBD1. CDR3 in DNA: TGTGCCAGCAGTTTACGACAGGGCGATGGCTACACCTTC. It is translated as CASSLRQGDGYTF.